This T cell receptor delta chain derives from a study of γδ T cells in repeated Plasmodium falciparum infection. Overall study results and limits: The Malian cohort came from a small rural village of predominantly one ethnic group.

Sequencing covered both gamma and delta TCR chains per sample. TCRdb applied CATT to the multiplex PCR reads for clone calling. The data show under 65,000 delta-chain clones, around 1.7% seen once. At least ten counts were recorded for this clone. Its antigen remains unknown. This sequence is one base from a far larger clone and is likely a read error. The same CDR3 is also encoded by other DNA sequences in this sample. The sample taken for sequencing was gamma-delta T cells from blood. The TCR sequence derives from a pool of human donors (malaria-infected and uninfected, not separated).

Here the CDR3 reads CALGELHPLRFLPYWGSPSFHIGKLIF. The CDR3 DNA follows: TGTGCTCTTGGGGAACTCCACCCTTTGAGGTTCCTACCTTACTGGGGGTCCCCTTCCTTTCACATCGGGAAACTCATCTTT. The rearrangement links TRDV1 to TRDJ1; D is perhaps TRDD3 (8 bases). V gave up 0 bases and J gave up 8 bases, with 52 bases separating them. The CDR3 is 27 residues long. Germline CDR1 and CDR2: TSWWSYY and QGS.